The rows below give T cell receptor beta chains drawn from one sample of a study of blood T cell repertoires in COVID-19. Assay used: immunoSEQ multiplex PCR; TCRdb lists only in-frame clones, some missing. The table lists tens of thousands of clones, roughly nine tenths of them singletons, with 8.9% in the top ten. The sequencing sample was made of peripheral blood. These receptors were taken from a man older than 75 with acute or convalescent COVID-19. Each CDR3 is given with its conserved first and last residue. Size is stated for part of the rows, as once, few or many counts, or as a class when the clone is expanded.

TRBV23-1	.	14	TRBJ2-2	CATQPSGFSGELFF
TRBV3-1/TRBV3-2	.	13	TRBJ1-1	CASRNRVDTEAFF
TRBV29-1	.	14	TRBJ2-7	CSVVRGTGGAQQYF
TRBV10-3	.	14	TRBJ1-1	CAIRDDSGSTEAFF
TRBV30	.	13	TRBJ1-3	CAWSGLTVNTIYF
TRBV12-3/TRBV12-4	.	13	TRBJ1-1	CASTLGGLAEAFF
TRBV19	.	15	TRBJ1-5	CASRPGQGNNQPQHF
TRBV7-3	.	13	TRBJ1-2	CASSRRANYGYTF
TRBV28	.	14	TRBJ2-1	CASSQNSGDNEQFF
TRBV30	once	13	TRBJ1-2	CAWSAERNYGYTF
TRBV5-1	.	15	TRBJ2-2	CASNKGGSNTGELFF
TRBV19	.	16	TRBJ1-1	CASSPRRGVANTEAFF
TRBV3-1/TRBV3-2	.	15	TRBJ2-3	CASRQTSRRGDTQYF
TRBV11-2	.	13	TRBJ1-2	CASSPGTGRGYTF
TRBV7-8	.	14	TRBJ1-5	CASSLVDNNQPQHF
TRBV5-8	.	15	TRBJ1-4	CASSSRGATNEKLFF
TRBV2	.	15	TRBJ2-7	CASSENRDTSYEQYF
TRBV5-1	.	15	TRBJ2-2	CASSLEGVNTGELFF
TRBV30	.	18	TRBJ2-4	CAWSPTGTGGFLVNIQYF
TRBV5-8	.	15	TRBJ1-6	CASSYRGQGFSPLHF
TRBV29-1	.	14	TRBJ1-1	CSVEESTANTEAFF
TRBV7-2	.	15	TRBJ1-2	CASSLVGGINHGYTF
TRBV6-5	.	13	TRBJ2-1	CASKGGSGGAAFF
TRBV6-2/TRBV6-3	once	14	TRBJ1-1	CASSSPDRVTEAFF
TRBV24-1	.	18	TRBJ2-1	CATSDSLPSGESYNEQFF
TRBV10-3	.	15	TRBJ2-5	CAISLLAGEIETQYF
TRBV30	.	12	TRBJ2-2	CAWGQGGGELFF
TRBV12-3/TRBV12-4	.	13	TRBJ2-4	CASKSSSKNIQYF
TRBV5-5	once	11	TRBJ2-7	CASSFGEEQYF
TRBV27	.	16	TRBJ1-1	CASRAPLQGLNTEAFF
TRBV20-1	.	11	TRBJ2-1	CSASVGVVQFF
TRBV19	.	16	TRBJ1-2	CASKSAAGGASYGYTF
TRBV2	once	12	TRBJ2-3	CARGTGPDTQYF
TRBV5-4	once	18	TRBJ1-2	CASSRPGGGMLANYGYTF
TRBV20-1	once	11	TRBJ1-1	CSALTGDRTFF
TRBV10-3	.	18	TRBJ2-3	CAISESTAGGPPEDTQYF
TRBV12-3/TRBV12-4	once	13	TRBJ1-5	CASSRTGFQPQHF
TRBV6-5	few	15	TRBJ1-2	CASLGVTRFNYGYTF
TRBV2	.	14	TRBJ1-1	CASRTEQVNTEAFF
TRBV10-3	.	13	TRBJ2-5	CAISDTGQETQYF
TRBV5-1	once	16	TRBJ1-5	CASSPDGDYSNQPQHF
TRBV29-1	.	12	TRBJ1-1	CSAGGVDAEAFF
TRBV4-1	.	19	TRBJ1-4	CASSPAPGQGARTNEKLFF
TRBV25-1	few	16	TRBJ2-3	CASSAPLGASTDTQYF
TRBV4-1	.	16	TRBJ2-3	CASSQARTSGTDTQYF
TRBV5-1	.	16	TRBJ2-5	CASSEGVGGYQETQYF
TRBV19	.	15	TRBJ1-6	CASSPKGQSGSPLHF